This T cell receptor (beta chain) was observed in a study of vaccination and CD4 T cells after COVID-19. Time point reported: late sampling 161 to 241 days after vaccination in three convalescent patients. The treatment was: 10-day PBMC culture with coronavirus spike peptide pools or control peptides (ViraFEST assay). CDR1 is MDHEN and CDR2 is SYDVKM in the germline V gene. The ends were cut back, 11 bases at V and 8 bases at J, with 18 bases in the middle. The length of the CDR3 is 12 residues. With respect to this clonotype: Its antigen is currently unknown.

The assay that was used to sequence DNA from cultured CD4+ T cells was the Oncomine TCR Beta short-read assay. TCRdb re-called the PCR reads through MiXCR, storing one row per CDR3 protein. Of 25,000 to 30,000 distinct CDR3 sequences in the sample, roughly a third were seen once. The source is a human donor who had recovered from COVID-19. Here the sequenced sample was CD4+ T cells from blood, cultured in vitro, taken about 7 months after SARS-CoV-2 vaccination. The V gene is TRBV28, the J gene TRBJ1-2; tentatively, D is TRBD1 (6 bases). The CDR3 region has the DNA TGTGCCGCCCCTGACAGGCGAGGAGGCTACACCTTC. It specifies CAAPDRRGGYTF.